This is a list of T cell receptor beta chains from one sample in a study of shared T cell receptors in the human thymus. Clones were read by immunoSEQ multiplex PCR, and TCRdb kept only the in-frame ones, dropping some. This table holds some 660,000 clones, approximately 89% found once. This sample was shared with a second study, whose subject was human thymus T cells.

Specimen: thymocytes. These receptors all come from a boy under two years old with a congenital heart defect. Each CDR3 is given with its conserved first and last residue. A D gene is named only where the DNA matches it firmly. The size field is filled for only some rows; it gives once, few, many or a size class.

clone size	V gene	D gene	J gene	CDR3 DNA	CDR3 protein
.	TRBV5-4	TRBD1	TRBJ1-3	TGTGCCAGCAGCTTGCGGGTGGGACAGGTGATCGGAAACACCATATATTTT	CASSLRVGQVIGNTIYF
.	TRBV4-3	TRBD2	TRBJ2-1	TGCGCCAGCAGCCATGCTGCTTTATACCGACTAGCGGGGGCGTCCTACAATGAGCAGTTCTTC	CASSHAALYRLAGASYNEQFF
.	TRBV15	TRBD2	TRBJ2-2	TGTGCCACCAGCGGGCTAGAGTACGCGGGAGGGCCAAAGTCGAACACCGGGGAGCTGTTTTTT	CATSGLEYAGGPKSNTGELFF
.	TRBV10-3	.	TRBJ2-2	TGTGCCATCAGTGAGTCGTGGTGGCCCGGGGAGCTGTTTTTT	CAISESWWPGELFF
.	TRBV9	.	TRBJ2-1	TGTGCCAGCAGCGTAGAGTGTTTAGGGGACACCGACTTCAATGAGCAGTTCTTC	CASSVECLGDTDFNEQFF
.	TRBV2	.	TRBJ2-2	TGTGCCAGCATCGGCAGGGGTGGTACCGGGGAGCTGTTTTTT	CASIGRGGTGELFF
.	TRBV28	.	TRBJ2-3	TGTGCCAGCAGCCGCGACAGATTTAAAGGCACAGATACGCAGTATTTT	CASSRDRFKGTDTQYF
.	TRBV6-5	.	TRBJ1-5	TGTGCCAGCAGTTGCCGCCGAGGGGAGGCCAATCAGCCCCAGCATTTT	CASSCRRGEANQPQHF
.	TRBV5-1	.	TRBJ1-1	TGCGCCAGCAGCTTAAAGAATGACAGGACGAAAACTGAAGCTTTCTTT	CASSLKNDRTKTEAFF
.	TRBV7-9	.	TRBJ1-1	TGTGCCAGCAGCTCCCGCGCGGGGTTCGGGGGTACTGAAGCTTTCTTT	CASSSRAGFGGTEAFF
.	TRBV18	TRBD1	TRBJ2-2	TGTGCCAGCTCTAGGACAGGGGACACCGGGGAGCTGTTTTTT	CASSRTGDTGELFF
once	TRBV28	TRBD1	TRBJ1-4	TGTGCCAGTACCGGGACAGGGGGCTTCACTAATGAAAAACTGTTTTTT	CASTGTGGFTNEKLFF
.	TRBV5-4	.	TRBJ1-3	TGTGCCAGCAGCTTTGGAGTCTCTGGAAACACCATATATTTT	CASSFGVSGNTIYF
once	TRBV7-2	TRBD1	TRBJ1-6	TGTGCCAGCAGCCTCCCGGGACCCAGGGGGAGTTCACCCCTCCACTTT	CASSLPGPRGSSPLHF
.	TRBV6-6	.	TRBJ1-1	TGTGCCAGCAGTTACGGGCAGCTGCAGAACACTGAAGCTTTCTTT	CASSYGQLQNTEAFF
once	TRBV29-1	.	TRBJ2-7	TGCAGCGTTGTAGCTCGGGCAGGGGTCTACGAGCAGTACTTC	CSVVARAGVYEQYF
.	TRBV4-3	TRBD1	TRBJ1-6	TGCGCCAGCAGCCAAGATGACAGGGGGCCCTCACCCCTCCACTTT	CASSQDDRGPSPLHF
.	TRBV9	TRBD2	TRBJ2-5	TGTGCCAGCAGCGTAGGAGGAGAGCGGGGGGGCCAAGAGACCCAGTACTTC	CASSVGGERGGQETQYF
.	TRBV7-3	.	TRBJ1-1	TGTGCCAGCAGGCAAAGCGGGAATGACACTGAAGCTTTCTTT	CASRQSGNDTEAFF
few	TRBV7-9	TRBD1	TRBJ1-2	TGTGCCAGCAGCTTATTAGACGAGGACAGGGAGCGTGGCTACACCTTC	CASSLLDEDRERGYTF
few	TRBV6-6	.	TRBJ2-1	TGTGCCAGCAGAACCGACCGGGACACAAACAATGAGCAGTTCTTC	CASRTDRDTNNEQFF
.	TRBV13	TRBD1	TRBJ1-1	TGTGCCAGCAGCCCAAACTGGAACAGGGGGTCAATTAACACTGAAGCTTTCTTT	CASSPNWNRGSINTEAFF